Sequencing of this T cell receptor beta chain was carried out in a study of early T cells in non-severe SARS-CoV-2 infection. This clonotype was picked up a small number of times. Individual cDNA molecules were tagged with unique molecular identifiers. In TCRdb, the 5' RACE reads were re-called with MiXCR into one record per CDR3 protein. The sample holds 100,000 to 150,000 distinct CDR3 sequences; about 15% are singletons and the top ten take roughly a fifth. In germline, CDR1 is KGHSH, CDR2 LQKENI. With 5 bases removed from V and 5 bases from J, the gap between germline ends came to 6 bases. The CDR3 runs 11 residues.

The TCR comes from an adult who was a healthcare worker with PCR-confirmed SARS-CoV-2 infection or an uninfected control (not recorded which). Sequencing input: whole blood. J is TRBJ2-5 and V is TRBV18; D not certain. Written as DNA, the CDR3 is TGTGCCAGCTCAATCGGGGAGACCCAGTACTTC. Protein product: CASSIGETQYF.